Shown below are 18 T cell receptor beta chains from a single sample sequenced in a study of blood T cell repertoires in COVID-19. Clones were sequenced by immunoSEQ multiplex PCR, and TCRdb holds only the in-frame ones, with some missing. The sample comprises over 100,000 clones, 60% to 75% of which are singletons, and 1.9% rests with the top ten. The sequenced material came from peripheral blood. The origin of the receptors is a woman in her 70s with acute or convalescent COVID-19.

The chain employs TRBV7-8 and TRBJ2-3; 7 nucleotides match TRBD2. The CDR3 extends over 13 amino acids. V lost 8 bases, J lost 1 base, and 3 bases stayed unmatched. CDR1 and CDR2 (germline): SGHVS, FQNEAQ. The CDR3 here is CASGAGGTDTQYF. CDR3 nucleotide sequence: TGTGCCAGCGGGGCGGGGGGCACAGATACGCAGTATTTT.

The genes are TRBV25-1 and TRBJ1-1; 10 positions agree with TRBD1. After removal of 3 bases from V and 1 base from J, the junction contained 2 bases not matched to a gene. The CDR3 is made up of 15 amino acids. The germline V gene encodes CDR1 MGHDK and CDR2 SYGVNS. In DNA form, the CDR3 reads TGTGCCAGCAGTGATAGGGACAGGGGGAACACTGAAGCTTTCTTT. Translated, it gives CASSDRDRGNTEAFF.

The chain recombines TRBV4-2 with TRBJ2-3; TRBD2 matches at 14 bases. The germline gives CDR1 LGHNA, CDR2 YNFKEQ. CDR3 length: 18 amino acids. The V segment lost 4 bases and the J segment 2 bases; nucleotides outside the gene matches: 8. CDR3 residues: CASSRGTSGGQLTDTQYF. CDR3 coding DNA: TGTGCCAGCAGCCGAGGGACTAGCGGGGGCCAACTCACAGATACGCAGTATTTT.

The V and J genes are TRBV14 and TRBJ2-1; a possible D gene is TRBD1 (6 bases). The CDR3 has 15 residues. V shed 0 bases and J shed 9 bases, with 15 bases lying between them. The germline CDR1 and CDR2 sequences are SGHDN and FVKESK. For the CDR3, the DNA is TGTGCCAGCAGCCAAGATCGGGCTAGCAGGGGTGAGCAGTTCTTC. It translates to CASSQDRASRGEQFF.

The chain recombines TRBV6-5 with TRBJ1-3, with 9 bases fitting TRBD1. CDR1 and CDR2 from the germline V gene are MNHEY and SVGAGI. The CDR3 extends over 15 amino acids. With 6 bases clipped from V and 7 bases from J, the junction kept 10 bases outside the gene matches. The CDR3 bases are TGTGCCAGCAGGTCGGGACAGGGTCTGGGGAACACCATATATTTT. This gives the protein CASRSGQGLGNTIYF.

V usage is TRBV10-2 and J usage is TRBJ2-2, with 10 bases lining up with TRBD2. The V segment lost 3 bases and the J segment 7 bases; nucleotides outside the gene matches: 8. Germline CDR1 and CDR2: WSHSY and SAAADI. The CDR3 is 16 residues long. This CDR3 is CASSDPSGGAYGELFF. CDR3 nucleotides: TGCGCCAGCAGTGACCCCAGCGGGGGGGCGTACGGGGAGCTGTTTTTT.

Concerning this clone itself: This specimen includes other DNA sequences encoding the same CDR3. The rearrangement links TRBV7-6 to TRBJ2-5; TRBD1 is a possible D gene (6 bases). This CDR3 contains 14 residues. Trimming took off 1 base at V and 2 bases at J, with 8 bases between the two ends. Germline V gene data show CDR1 as SGHVS and CDR2 as FNYEAQ. CDR3 DNA: TGTGCCAGCAGCTTAGGGGGGCAGCAAGAGACCCAGTACTTC. Translated, it gives CASSLGGQQETQYF. The entire variable domain, with the rest obtained from reference TRBV7-6 and TRBJ2-5, is as follows: GAGVSQSPRYKVTKRGQDVALRCDPISGHVSLYWYRQALGQGPEFLTYFNYEAQQDKSGLPNDRFSAERPEGSISTLTIQRTEQRDSAMYRCASSLGGQQETQYFGPGTRLLVL.

The chain joins TRBV7-9 to TRBJ2-7; TRBD2 is a possible D gene (7 bases). V lost 3 bases, J lost 1 base, and 10 bases lay in between. The CDR3 has 14 amino acids. Germline V CDR1 and CDR2: SEHNR, FQNEAQ (reference sequence). The CDR3 DNA reads as TGTGCCAGCAGCTTTGCGGGGGCTTCCTACGAGCAGTACTTC. Translation gives CASSFAGASYEQYF. The full variable domain, completed using reference TRBV7-9 and TRBJ2-7, is DTGVSQNPRHKITKRGQNVTFRCDPISEHNRLYWYRQTLGQGPEFLTYFQNEAQLEKSRLLSDRFSAERPKGSFSTLEIQRTEQGDSAMYLCASSFAGASYEQYFGPGTRLTVT.

J is TRBJ2-7 and V is TRBV28; 9 bases map to TRBD1. V shed 6 bases and J 3 bases; nucleotides not matched to a gene: 9. Germline CDR1 and CDR2: MDHEN and SYDVKM. CDR3 length: 15 residues. CDR3 protein: CASSPGTGNIYEQYF. CDR3 bases: TGTGCCAGCAGCCCCGGGACAGGGAATATCTACGAGCAGTACTTC.

This clone has just a few counts. The V and J genes are TRBV5-6 and TRBJ1-3; TRBD1 aligns across 9 bases. Germline V gene data show CDR1 as SGHDT and CDR2 as YYEEEE. Trimming at V came to 4 bases and at J to 12 bases, leaving 14 bases not matched to a gene. The CDR3 runs 15 residues. Here the CDR3 DNA reads TGTGCCAGCAGCGGGCAGGACAGGGGACTTTCTGTCATATATTTT. It yields the protein CASSGQDRGLSVIYF.

This clone came up many times. The CDR3: CASSLNYEQYF. The CDR3 DNA sequence: TGTGCCAGCAGTCTTAACTACGAGCAGTACTTC. The chain combines TRBV6-2 or TRBV6-3 with TRBJ2-7; no clear D. This CDR3 region has 11 residues. The ends were cut back, 5 bases at V and 3 bases at J, with 5 bases in the middle. The germline CDR1 and CDR2 sequences are MNHEY and SVGEGT.

The chain links TRBV25-1 to TRBJ1-1; D possibly corresponds to TRBD1 (6 bases). Germline-derived CDR1 and CDR2 are MGHDK and SYGVNS. This CDR3 spans 13 amino acids. Trimming removed 6 bases at V and 6 bases at J, with 14 bases between. In nucleotides, the CDR3 is TGTGCCAGCAGAGAAGGGGGGAGATCTGAAGCTTTCTTT. Its protein product is CASREGGRSEAFF. The whole variable domain, filled in from reference TRBV25-1 and TRBJ1-1, reads EADIYQTPRYLVIGTGKKITLECSQTMGHDKMYWYQQDPGMELHLIHYSYGVNSTEKGDLSSESTVSRIRTEHFPLTLESARPSHTSQYLCASREGGRSEAFFGQGTRLTVV.

This clone was seen repeatedly, ten times or more. This sequence joins TRBV15 and TRBJ2-7; D gene ambiguous. This CDR3 region has 13 residues. Deletions cut 0 bases from V and 4 bases from J, with 7 bases between. Germline loops: CDR1 LNHNV, CDR2 YYDKDF (reference sequence). CDR3 amino acids: CATSRDRLYEQYF. The DNA of the CDR3 is TGTGCCACCAGCAGAGACAGACTGTACGAGCAGTACTTC.

This clone was detected a few times. The sample has other DNA sequences that encode this CDR3 too. The chain couples TRBV11-2 to TRBJ2-7, with 7 bases identical to TRBD1. Per germline, CDR1 SGHAT and CDR2 FQNNGV. The V gene end was trimmed by 3 bases and the J gene end by 2 bases; junction bases not matched to a gene: 4. This CDR3 region has 14 residues. The CDR3 sequence: CASSFRDRTYEQYF. The DNA of the CDR3 is TGTGCCAGCAGCTTCCGGGACAGAACCTACGAGCAGTACTTC.

The CDR3 loop is CASSYRAMNTEAFF. The DNA of the CDR3 is TGTGCCAGTAGTTACAGGGCAATGAACACTGAAGCTTTCTTT. V and J are TRBV19 and TRBJ1-1, with D perhaps matching TRBD1 (6 bases). The V gene lost 5 bases and the J gene lost 0 bases, with 10 bases spanning the gap. The V gene's germline CDR1 is LNHDA and CDR2 SQIVND (reference sequence). The CDR3 contains 14 residues.

The chain couples TRBV7-2 to TRBJ1-6; possibly TRBD1 for D (5 bases). This CDR3 has 16 amino acids. Trimming removed 1 base from V and 7 bases from J, with 14 bases in between. Germline assignment: CDR1 SGHTA and CDR2 FQGNSA. CDR3 in amino acids: CASSLEVPGGNSPLHF. DNA of the CDR3: TGTGCCAGCAGCTTAGAGGTACCCGGGGGAAATTCACCCCTCCACTTT.

The chain uses TRBV19 and TRBJ1-5; D is undetermined. The CDR3 runs to 14 residues. Trimming removed 6 bases at V and 1 base at J, with 10 bases between. The germline CDR1 and CDR2 sequences are LNHDA and SQIVND (reference sequence). The DNA of the CDR3 is TGTGCCAGTAGCCCGACGGGAAGCAATCAGCCCCAGCATTTT. It encodes CASSPTGSNQPQHF.

This chain links TRBV7-7 with TRBJ1-6, with 7 bases lining up with TRBD1. The germline V gene encodes CDR1 SSHAT and CDR2 FNYEAQ (reference sequence). Losses at the gene ends were 4 bases for V and 0 bases for J; bases not matched to a gene: 12. The CDR3 covers 19 residues. CDR3 sequence (DNA): TGTGCCAGCAGCTCTCAACAGGGGCCGCATAACTCCTATAATTCACCCCTCCACTTT. Translation gives CASSSQQGPHNSYNSPLHF.